The rows below give T cell receptor beta chains drawn from one sample of a study of technical replicates of blood from a few donors. The data were produced by immunoSEQ multiplex PCR, yet TCRdb's version contains in-frame clones alone and is incomplete. The sample has 84,000 or so clones; roughly 97% are singletons. The source material was T cells isolated from PBMCs. The receptors originated from a human donor in good health. Each CDR3 is given with its conserved first and last residue. The order of the fields is D gene, V gene, CDR3 length, clone size, J gene, CDR3 DNA, CDR3 protein. A D gene is named only where the DNA matches it firmly. Only some rows state a clone size, as once, few, many or a class for expanded clones.

d_call: -
v_call: TRBV5-4
cdr3_length: 15
clone_size: -
j_call: TRBJ2-2
cdr3_nt: TGTGCCAGCAGGGGTACGGGTCTACGAGGCGGGGAGCTGTTTTTT
cdr3_aa: CASRGTGLRGGELFF

d_call: -
v_call: TRBV27
cdr3_length: 15
clone_size: few
j_call: TRBJ1-1
cdr3_nt: TGTGCCAGCAGTTTCTCTACAGGACGGAACACTGAAGCTTTCTTT
cdr3_aa: CASSFSTGRNTEAFF

d_call: -
v_call: TRBV4-1
cdr3_length: 14
clone_size: once
j_call: TRBJ1-5
cdr3_nt: TGCGCCAGCAGCCAAGAAAATTACAATCAGCCCCAGCATTTT
cdr3_aa: CASSQENYNQPQHF

d_call: -
v_call: TRBV27
cdr3_length: 14
clone_size: once
j_call: TRBJ2-7
cdr3_nt: TGTGCCAGCAGTTTAGCCGGGGTAGCCTACGAGCAGTACTTC
cdr3_aa: CASSLAGVAYEQYF

d_call: -
v_call: TRBV29-1
cdr3_length: 14
clone_size: -
j_call: TRBJ1-2
cdr3_nt: TGCAGCGTCAGGACAGTTCAACCCTACTATGGCTACACCTTC
cdr3_aa: CSVRTVQPYYGYTF

d_call: TRBD1
v_call: TRBV19
cdr3_length: 14
clone_size: -
j_call: TRBJ1-5
cdr3_nt: TGTGCCAGTAGATCAGAGGGGGCCCGGCAGCCCCAGCATTTT
cdr3_aa: CASRSEGARQPQHF

d_call: -
v_call: TRBV21-1
cdr3_length: 15
clone_size: -
j_call: TRBJ2-4
cdr3_nt: TGTGCCAGCAGCTCCTCCATAGGGGGCAAAAACATTCAGTACTTC
cdr3_aa: CASSSSIGGKNIQYF

d_call: -
v_call: TRBV29-1
cdr3_length: 13
clone_size: -
j_call: TRBJ1-1
cdr3_nt: TGCAGCGCTGCCCCGCGGTTGGGCACTGAAGCTTTCTTT
cdr3_aa: CSAAPRLGTEAFF

d_call: -
v_call: TRBV27
cdr3_length: 12
clone_size: -
j_call: TRBJ1-2
cdr3_nt: TGTGCCAGCAGTGCTACAGCCTATGGCTACACCTTC
cdr3_aa: CASSATAYGYTF

d_call: TRBD1
v_call: TRBV9
cdr3_length: 13
clone_size: -
j_call: TRBJ1-1
cdr3_nt: TGTGCCAGCAGCGGACGGGACAGCTGGTTTGTATTCTTT
cdr3_aa: CASSGRDSWFVFF

d_call: TRBD2
v_call: TRBV27
cdr3_length: 13
clone_size: -
j_call: TRBJ2-7
cdr3_nt: TGTGCCAGCAGTCCAGCGGGAGCTTTCGAGCAGTACTTC
cdr3_aa: CASSPAGAFEQYF

d_call: -
v_call: TRBV7-9
cdr3_length: 12
clone_size: -
j_call: TRBJ1-5
cdr3_nt: TGTGCCAGCAGCTTTCAGGATCAGCCCCAGCATTTT
cdr3_aa: CASSFQDQPQHF

d_call: -
v_call: TRBV28
cdr3_length: 15
clone_size: -
j_call: TRBJ1-1
cdr3_nt: TGTGCCAGCAGTAAACAATTCGGGTGGAACACTGAAGCTTTCTTT
cdr3_aa: CASSKQFGWNTEAFF

d_call: TRBD2
v_call: TRBV7-9
cdr3_length: 16
clone_size: -
j_call: TRBJ2-3
cdr3_nt: TGTGCCAGCAGCTTAGGCTGGCGGGAGGGCACAGATACGCAGTATTTT
cdr3_aa: CASSLGWREGTDTQYF

d_call: -
v_call: TRBV7-2
cdr3_length: 16
clone_size: -
j_call: TRBJ2-7
cdr3_nt: TGTGCCAGCAGCTTAGTTTTGACTAGTGGTGGGTACGAGCAGTACTTC
cdr3_aa: CASSLVLTSGGYEQYF

d_call: TRBD1
v_call: TRBV5-1
cdr3_length: 16
clone_size: -
j_call: TRBJ2-7
cdr3_nt: TGCGCCAGCAGTTCGGACAGGGGGTTTCGTACCGACGAGCAGTACTTC
cdr3_aa: CASSSDRGFRTDEQYF

d_call: -
v_call: TRBV11-3
cdr3_length: 14
clone_size: -
j_call: TRBJ1-1
cdr3_nt: TGTGCCAGCAGCTTCGCAGGGGTGAACACTGAAGCTTTCTTT
cdr3_aa: CASSFAGVNTEAFF

d_call: -
v_call: TRBV7-9
cdr3_length: 13
clone_size: -
j_call: TRBJ2-7
cdr3_nt: TGTGCCAGCAGCTTCCAGACAGGCGAGGGGCAGTACTTC
cdr3_aa: CASSFQTGEGQYF

d_call: TRBD1
v_call: TRBV11-1
cdr3_length: 14
clone_size: -
j_call: TRBJ1-1
cdr3_nt: TGTGCCAGCAGCCGCGGACAGGGGCGGACTGAAGCTTTCTTT
cdr3_aa: CASSRGQGRTEAFF

d_call: -
v_call: TRBV18
cdr3_length: 18
clone_size: -
j_call: TRBJ1-1
cdr3_nt: TGTGCCAGCTCACCAGACGTTCGCAGGGTTTGGGCCGAGACTGAAGCTTTCTTT
cdr3_aa: CASSPDVRRVWAETEAFF

d_call: -
v_call: TRBV4-1
cdr3_length: 15
clone_size: -
j_call: TRBJ2-3
cdr3_nt: TGCGCCAGCAGCCAAGAGGGGGGTGGCACAGATACGCAGTATTTT
cdr3_aa: CASSQEGGGTDTQYF

d_call: -
v_call: TRBV6-5
cdr3_length: 13
clone_size: once
j_call: TRBJ2-2
cdr3_nt: TGTGCCAGCAGTTACTCGCAGGCCGGGGAGCTGTTTTTT
cdr3_aa: CASSYSQAGELFF

d_call: -
v_call: TRBV4-1
cdr3_length: 15
clone_size: -
j_call: TRBJ2-7
cdr3_nt: TGCGCCAGCAGCCAAGTCTGGGAGGCCCCGGGGGAGCAGTACTTC
cdr3_aa: CASSQVWEAPGEQYF

d_call: -
v_call: TRBV19
cdr3_length: 15
clone_size: -
j_call: TRBJ1-4
cdr3_nt: TGTGCCAGTAGTGCTCCCGGGACACGTAGGGAAAAACTGTTTTTT
cdr3_aa: CASSAPGTRREKLFF

d_call: -
v_call: TRBV11-2
cdr3_length: 15
clone_size: few
j_call: TRBJ1-1
cdr3_nt: TGTGCCAGCAGCTTAATCGCAGGGTACGGCACTGAAGCTTTCTTT
cdr3_aa: CASSLIAGYGTEAFF

d_call: TRBD2
v_call: TRBV28
cdr3_length: 14
clone_size: -
j_call: TRBJ2-1
cdr3_nt: TGTGCCAGTGAATCCGGGACTAGCCGAGGGGGGCAGTTCTTC
cdr3_aa: CASESGTSRGGQFF

d_call: -
v_call: TRBV11-2
cdr3_length: 13
clone_size: -
j_call: TRBJ2-1
cdr3_nt: TGTGCCAGCAGCTTTCTACTAGAGGATGAGCAGTTCTTC
cdr3_aa: CASSFLLEDEQFF

d_call: -
v_call: TRBV6-5
cdr3_length: 12
clone_size: -
j_call: TRBJ1-2
cdr3_nt: TGTGCCAGCAGTGATGACAGCTATGGCTACACCTTC
cdr3_aa: CASSDDSYGYTF

d_call: TRBD2
v_call: TRBV4-1
cdr3_length: 18
clone_size: -
j_call: TRBJ2-1
cdr3_nt: TGCGCCAGCAGCCCAACTAGCGGATCCGAGATAGGGTACAATGAGCAGTTCTTC
cdr3_aa: CASSPTSGSEIGYNEQFF

d_call: -
v_call: TRBV6-5
cdr3_length: 13
clone_size: -
j_call: TRBJ1-1
cdr3_nt: TGTGCCAGCAGTTACCGGCCCGGGGATGAAGCTTTCTTT
cdr3_aa: CASSYRPGDEAFF

d_call: TRBD1
v_call: TRBV10-2
cdr3_length: 17
clone_size: -
j_call: TRBJ2-2
cdr3_nt: TGCGCCAGCAACAATTGGGACAGGGGGAGTAGCGCGGGGGAGCTGTTTTTT
cdr3_aa: CASNNWDRGSSAGELFF